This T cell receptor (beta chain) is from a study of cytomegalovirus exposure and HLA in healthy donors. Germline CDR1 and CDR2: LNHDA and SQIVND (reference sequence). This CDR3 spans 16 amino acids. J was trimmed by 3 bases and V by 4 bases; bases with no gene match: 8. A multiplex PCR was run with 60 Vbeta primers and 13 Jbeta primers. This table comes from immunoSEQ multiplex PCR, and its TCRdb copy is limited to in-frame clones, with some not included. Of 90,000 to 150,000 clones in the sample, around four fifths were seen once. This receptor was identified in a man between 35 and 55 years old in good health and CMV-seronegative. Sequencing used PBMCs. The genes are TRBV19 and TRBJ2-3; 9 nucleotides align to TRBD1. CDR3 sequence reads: CASSSKQGARTDTQYF. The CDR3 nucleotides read TGTGCCAGTAGTAGCAAACAGGGGGCGCGGACAGATACGCAGTATTTT.